Described below is a single T cell receptor beta chain sequence and its context. Genomic DNA from unsorted samples was obtained from around 88 million PBMCs (per sample). There are 13 residues in the CDR3. Germline V gives CDR1 MNHEY, CDR2 SMNVEV (reference sequence). V lost 6 bases to trimming and J lost 10 bases, with 16 bases between them. Replicate PCRs were loaded with approximately 300 ng DNA from unsorted PBMC, about 30,000 T cell genomes. Ten immunoSEQ deep assay plates held the unsorted PBMC DNA. Produced via immunoSEQ multiplex PCR; TCRdb's table is partial and in-frame only. The sample has hundreds of thousands of clones; 70% to 80% are singletons. The source of the sample is a study of shared clonotypes between healthy human individuals.

The chain combines TRBV27 with TRBJ2-1; D may be TRBD1 (6 bases). This receptor was taken from a woman in her 40s in good health. Some clones in this sample may be carry-over from other donors' samples. The sequenced sample consisted of PBMCs. CDR3 sequence reads: CASSQGSGSEQFF. The CDR3 DNA reads as TGTGCCAGCAGCCAGGGGAGCGGTTCGGAGCAGTTCTTC.